This record covers a single T cell receptor beta chain. This CDR3 contains 15 residues. Trimming took 0 bases from V and 7 from J, leaving 10 bases between them. CDR1 and CDR2 from the germline V gene are LNHNV and YYDKDF (reference sequence). This specimen comes from a study of blood T cell repertoires in COVID-19. Overall study context: From the United States, Italy and Spain came samples of acute and convalescent COVID-19. PBMCs, B-cell-depleted T cells, or T cells were the source of the cDNA or gDNA that made up the material.

Authors' data handling: Reference gene primer amplification gave estimated nucleated cell counts. TCRdb's table, derived via immunoSEQ multiplex PCR, lists solely in-frame clones and lacks some. Clone size and the V and J calls come from that table; the DNA yielded D and trimming. This table has 250,000 or so clones, roughly 86% appearing once. The source of this sequence is a woman between 65 and 79 years old with active or convalescent COVID-19. Sequencing input: peripheral blood. The chain links TRBV15 to TRBJ1-6; D is uncertain. The chain's CDR3 is CATSRETRRNSPLHF. The DNA of the CDR3 is TGTGCCACCAGCAGAGAAACTCGTCGGAATTCACCCCTCCACTTT.